The source of this T cell receptor beta chain is a study of OX40 agonist ivuxolimab in advanced cancers. Notes on the research overall: Ivuxolimab was a fully human IgG2 agonistic monoclonal antibody targeting the costimulatory receptor OX40 (CD134). Partial responses occurred in three dose-escalation patients, of whom one had hepatocellular carcinoma and two had cutaneous melanoma. Prior anti-PD-1, anti-PD-L1 or anti-CTLA-4 therapy was permitted, and approximately 39% of dose-escalation patients had received checkpoint inhibitors. The paper covers the monotherapy dose-escalation part of the phase I ivuxolimab trial, which included N ≈ 50 patients. Intravenous ivuxolimab was administered to patients every 2 weeks at six dose levels: 0.01, 0.1, 0.3, 1.5, 3 and 10 mg/kg. The point of sequencing TCRbeta in the periphery was to test whether ivuxolimab changed TCR sequence diversity and drove clonal T-cell expansion. Of the 50 to 55 dose-escalation patients, hepatocellular carcinoma was present in some 19, melanoma in some 15, renal cell carcinoma in 9 and head and neck cancer in 9. A male proportion of roughly 80% and a mean age of roughly 55 years, ranging from 23 to 79, were recorded for the dose-escalation cohort. What the study reported, not specific to this receptor: The antigen specificity of the clonally expanded peripheral T cells was not determined. Clonal expansion of both CD4+ and CD8+ blood T cells was observed from baseline to week 6 at doses 0.1 to 3.0 mg/kg. Low levels of normalized T-cell clonal expansion were also shown by some nonresponding patients. In partial responders in the 0.1-3.0 mg/kg groups, normalized peripheral clonal expansion was found to be among the lowest, especially among CD8+ T cells. After ivuxolimab, more expanded clones were found on average in CD8+ T cells than in CD4+ T cells.

The sample holds a few counts of this clone. Its cognate antigen has yet to be identified. No much larger clone is present one base from it, and per-base qualities are unavailable. For CDR1 and CDR2, the germline V gene lists MNHEY and SVGAGI. From the cysteine up to the phenylalanine, the CDR3 has a length of 14 residues. The sequence is cut down to CDR3 DNA, 42 bases in frame from base 1. V sheds 6 bases and J sheds 7 bases, leaving 15 bases between their ends. Genomic DNA was extracted from sorted cells for sequencing of the TCRbeta CDR3 region. TCRbeta CDR3 regions were sequenced using the immunoSEQ Assay. The table comes from immuneACCESS by way of TCRdb, which keeps in-frame sequences with V and J called. Part of the clones is missing from these tables; in studies checked, under half for an unresolved V gene and the rest for unknown reasons. The sample data list about 54,000 clones, and over 80% of these were observed just once. The ten largest clones capture approximately 3.8% of the sample.

Patients with autoimmune disease history or receiving systemic immunosuppression were excluded from the trial. Peripheral blood for TCR sequencing was collected from all dose cohorts at baseline, on cycle 4 day 1, and on cycle 7 day 1. The samples were taken from a phase I, first-in-human, multicenter, open-label dose-escalation trial of ivuxolimab. The trial enrolled adults with locally advanced or metastatic head and neck squamous cell, hepatocellular, melanoma or renal cell carcinoma. Before TCR sequencing, CD4+ T cells and CD8+ T cells from peripheral blood were sorted into separate populations.

The TCR was taken from an adult with an advanced solid tumor such as melanoma, head and neck, liver or kidney cancer. The sample consisted of CD4+ or CD8+ T cells sorted from blood, taken in a trial of the OX40 agonist ivuxolimab. This chain joins TRBV6-5 to TRBJ2-2; tentative D gene TRBD1, with 6 bases matching. The CDR3 amino acid sequence is: CASRNQGRSGELFF. At the DNA level, the sequence is TGTGCCAGCAGAAACCAGGGGCGGAGCGGGGAGCTGTTTTTT.